The rows below give T cell receptor beta chains drawn from one sample of a study of identical twins. TCRdb ran MiXCR on the 5' RACE reads and lists one entry per CDR3 protein. The sample lists hundreds of thousands of distinct CDR3 sequences; around 6% were seen once. Material: naive T cells sorted from blood. These receptors all come from a young man in good health. Both conserved end residues are part of each CDR3. Each record gives: CDR3 length, clone size, D gene, V gene, J gene, CDR3 protein, CDR3 DNA. The D gene is left open where the match is weak. Clone sizes are given selectively: once, few, many, or a class where the clone is expanded.

>13|few|-|TRBV25-1|TRBJ1-3
CASSEGYAYTIYF
TGTGCCAGCAGTGAGGGATACGCATACACCATATATTTT
>16|-|TRBD2|TRBV20-1|TRBJ2-3
CSARDSAGEKTDTQYF
TGCAGTGCCCGAGACTCAGCGGGAGAAAAGACAGATACGCAGTATTTT
>14|few|TRBD1|TRBV20-1|TRBJ2-5
CSASNRGRQETQYF
TGCAGTGCTAGTAACAGGGGGCGCCAAGAGACCCAGTACTTC
>15|-|-|TRBV7-2|TRBJ2-3
CASSLGAGTTDTQYF
TGTGCCAGCAGCTTAGGGGCGGGGACCACAGATACGCAGTATTTT
>14|many|TRBD1|TRBV29-1|TRBJ1-5
CSVRDRGVGQPQHF
TGCAGCGTCCGGGACAGGGGTGTGGGGCAGCCCCAGCATTTT
>16|many|-|TRBV12-3/TRBV12-4|TRBJ1-1
CASTPWAVKTNTEAFF
TGTGCCAGCACCCCCTGGGCGGTTAAGACCAACACTGAAGCTTTCTTT
>16|many|-|TRBV29-1|TRBJ2-2
CSVEDRVRSLAGELFF
TGCAGCGTTGAAGATCGGGTCAGATCACTCGCCGGGGAGCTGTTTTTT
>16|many|TRBD2|TRBV11-3|TRBJ2-2
CASSTREGHNTGELFF
TGTGCCAGCAGCACCCGGGAGGGGCATAACACCGGGGAGCTGTTTTTT
>14|-|-|TRBV19|TRBJ2-3
CASRMTGISDTQYF
TGTGCCAGTAGGATGACAGGAATTTCAGATACGCAGTATTTT
>13|many|TRBD2|TRBV29-1|TRBJ2-1
CSVHGLAGGEQFF
TGCAGCGTACACGGACTAGCGGGAGGGGAGCAGTTCTTC
>14|few|-|TRBV29-1|TRBJ2-5
CSVEFATGQETQYF
TGCAGCGTTGAATTCGCGACAGGCCAAGAGACCCAGTACTTC
>15|few|-|TRBV7-6|TRBJ2-3
CASSWTMGNTDTQYF
TGTGCCAGCAGCTGGACTATGGGGAACACAGATACGCAGTATTTT
>15|many|TRBD2|TRBV12-3/TRBV12-4|TRBJ2-1
CASEEGLAGIGEQFF
TGTGCCAGCGAGGAGGGACTAGCGGGAATAGGGGAGCAGTTCTTC
>15|many|-|TRBV7-2|TRBJ2-3
CASTYRVASTDTQYF
TGTGCCAGCACCTACCGGGTAGCTAGCACAGATACGCAGTATTTT